The entry below describes one TCR beta chain. Its target is unknown. Preparation of the TCRbeta library used unique molecular identifiers. In TCRdb, the PCR reads were re-called with MiXCR into one record per CDR3 protein. Here the sample spans 580,000 or so distinct CDR3 sequences, roughly 23% being singletons. CDR3 length: 19 residues. Germline lookup yields CDR1 SGHVS and CDR2 FNYEAQ. This specimen comes from a study of T-cell reconstitution after alpha-beta-depleted transplantation in children. Study-level findings and limits: From newly produced T cells came most of the T-cell counts and diversity one year after transplant.

The source was PBMCs, mostly from graft donor cells, collected 360 days after TCRalphabeta/CD19-depleted stem cell transplant. The sequence was collected from a boy under two years old who had a stem cell transplant for acute myeloid leukemia, so the T cells may come from the graft donor. This chain joins TRBV7-6 and TRBJ2-7, with 8 positions matching TRBD2. CDR3 sequence (DNA): TGTGCCAGCGGCTTAGCGGTGGAACTAGCGGTTCACTACTCCTACGAGCAGTACGTC. Its translation is CASGLAVELAVHYSYEQYV.